The next 15 T cell receptor beta chains were all read from a single sample in a study of blood T cell repertoires in COVID-19. TCRdb's table, derived via immunoSEQ multiplex PCR, lists solely in-frame clones and lacks some. The sample consists of about 88,000 clones, approximately 91% of them appearing once. Material: peripheral blood. The source is a man aged 55 to 70 with acute or convalescent COVID-19.

The rearrangement links TRBV27 to TRBJ2-7, with TRBD1 identical over 9 bases. The germline V gene has CDR1 MNHEY and CDR2 SMNVEV (reference sequence). The CDR3 has 14 amino acids. With 8 bases clipped from V and 4 bases from J, the junction kept 9 bases outside the gene matches. CDR3 coding DNA: TGTGCCAGCCGACGGACAGGGGTTTTGTACGAGCAGTACTTC. Protein: CASRRTGVLYEQYF.

J is TRBJ2-7 and V is TRBV14; TRBD1 matches 7 bases. This CDR3 contains 15 residues. CDR1 and CDR2 from the germline V gene are SGHDN and FVKESK. Trimming cost V 4 bases and J 0 bases; bases outside gene matches: 6. Written as DNA, the CDR3 is TGTGCCAGCAGCCCTGGACAGGAGTACTCCTACGAGCAGTACTTC. Protein: CASSPGQEYSYEQYF.

V and J are TRBV9 and TRBJ2-7; D remains ambiguous. Trimming left V 4 bases short and J 0 bases short, with 11 bases between. This CDR3 has 14 amino acids. CDR1 is SGDLS, CDR2 YYNGEE, per germline. As DNA, the CDR3 is TGTGCCAGCAGCCCGCGTGACACCTCCTACGAGCAGTACTTC. Amino acid sequence: CASSPRDTSYEQYF.

This sequence joins TRBV5-5 and TRBJ2-2; D is perhaps TRBD1 (7 bases). This CDR3 contains 16 residues. Trimming pared 4 bases from V and 1 base from J, leaving 14 bases between. Germline loops: CDR1 SGHKS, CDR2 YYEKEE (reference sequence). This CDR3 is CASSPGDSRNTGELFF. CDR3 DNA sequence: TGTGCCAGCAGCCCGGGGGACAGCAGGAACACCGGGGAGCTGTTTTTT.

This chain uses TRBV19 with TRBJ1-2; 10 bases are shared with TRBD1. This CDR3 has 15 amino acids. V lost 5 bases and J lost 4; bases outside the gene matches: 7. The V gene's germline CDR1 is LNHDA and CDR2 SQIVND (reference sequence). In nucleotides, the CDR3 is TGTGCCAGTAGTCCCTCGACAGGGGGCGGCTATGGCTACACCTTC. Residues: CASSPSTGGGYGYTF. The full variable domain, rest sourced from reference TRBV19 and TRBJ1-2, is DGGITQSPKYLFRKEGQNVTLSCEQNLNHDAMYWYRQDPGQGLRLIYYSQIVNDFQKGDIAEGYSVSREKKESFPLTVTSAQKNPTAFYLCASSPSTGGGYGYTFGSGTRLTVV.

The chain uses TRBV11-2 and TRBJ2-4; TRBD1 aligns across 7 bases. The V and J ends lost 4 bases and 1 base, in that order; junction bases with no gene match: 7. CDR3 length: 16 amino acids. Germline V gene lookup returns CDR1 SGHAT and CDR2 FQNNGV. The chain's CDR3 is CASSSTGILAKNIQYF. CDR3 DNA: TGTGCCAGCAGCTCGACAGGGATCTTGGCCAAAAACATTCAGTACTTC. The variable domain in full, with the rest retrieved from reference TRBV11-2 and TRBJ2-4, is EAGVAQSPRYKIIEKRQSVAFWCNPISGHATLYWYQQILGQGPKLLIQFQNNGVVDDSQLPKDRFSAERLKGVDSTLKIQPAKLEDSAVYLCASSSTGILAKNIQYFGAGTRLSVL.

This clone was seen just once. J is TRBJ2-2 and V is TRBV7-2, with D possibly being TRBD1 (5 bases). V lost 2 bases and J lost 5, with 12 bases in between. Per germline, CDR1 SGHTA and CDR2 FQGNSA. The CDR3 covers 15 residues. The CDR3 sequence is CASSLRGKDTGELFF. Written as DNA, the CDR3 is TGTGCCAGCAGCTTAAGGGGCAAAGATACCGGGGAGCTGTTTTTT.

The V call is TRBV6-5, the J call TRBJ1-5; D unclear. Trimming removed 0 bases from V and 1 base from J, with 7 bases in between. The germline V gene has CDR1 MNHEY and CDR2 SVGAGI. This CDR3 region has 15 residues. The CDR3 loop is CASSYSFQSNQPQHF. The CDR3 region has the DNA TGTGCCAGCAGTTACTCATTCCAGAGCAATCAGCCCCAGCATTTT.

This CDR3 is CASSYSGTVRSPLHF. The CDR3, as DNA: TGTGCCAGCAGTTACTCTGGGACAGTACGATCACCCCTCCACTTT. The chain links TRBV6-2 or TRBV6-3 to TRBJ1-6; 7 nucleotides align to TRBD1. J lost 10 bases, V lost 0 bases, and 6 bases had no gene match. This CDR3 has 15 amino acids. Germline assignment: CDR1 MNHEY and CDR2 SVGEGT.

This chain uses TRBV28 with TRBJ2-1, with TRBD2 as a possible D gene (5 bases). Germline V gives CDR1 MDHEN, CDR2 SYDVKM. The CDR3 sequence is 14 residues long. Trimming pared 6 bases from V and 5 bases from J, leaving 14 bases between. In DNA form, the CDR3 reads TGTGCCAGCAGGCCCAGCGGACTCCACAATGAGCAGTTCTTC. It encodes CASRPSGLHNEQFF.

The chain uses TRBV24-1 and TRBJ2-3; 10 bases agree with TRBD1. The germline V gene encodes CDR1 KGHDR and CDR2 SFDVKD. This CDR3 region has 15 residues. V lost 4 bases, J lost 6 bases, and 6 bases stayed unmatched. The CDR3 spells CATSDRDRGLDTQYF. The CDR3 coding sequence is TGTGCCACCAGTGACCGGGACAGGGGACTCGATACGCAGTATTTT.

The chain recombines TRBV11-2 with TRBJ2-7, with TRBD2 matching over 8 bases. From germline, CDR1 is SGHAT and CDR2 FQNNGV. V was pared by 5 bases and J by 6 bases, with 9 bases of the junction left unmatched. The CDR3 extends over 14 amino acids. The CDR3 reads CASSPVGAGGEQYF. In DNA, the CDR3 is TGTGCCAGCAGCCCAGTCGGGGCGGGAGGCGAGCAGTACTTC.

The chain carries TRBV4-2 and TRBJ2-1, with 9 bases aligning to TRBD1. Losses at the gene ends were 5 bases for V and 3 bases for J; bases not matched to a gene: 5. Germline-derived CDR1 and CDR2 are LGHNA and YNFKEQ. The CDR3 sequence is 15 residues long. CDR3 coding DNA: TGTGCCAGCAGCTCTCCGGGACAGGGCTACAATGAGCAGTTCTTC. This sequence encodes CASSSPGQGYNEQFF.

V and J are TRBV5-4 and TRBJ2-2; D is unresolved. The length of the CDR3 is 15 residues. V lost 2 bases and J 0 bases, leaving 8 bases between the germline ends. The germline gives CDR1 SGHNT, CDR2 YYREEE (reference sequence). CDR3 region: CASSFPLANTGELFF. The CDR3 DNA follows: TGTGCCAGCAGCTTTCCTCTAGCGAACACCGGGGAGCTGTTTTTT.

The chain is built from TRBV6-5 and TRBJ2-1; perhaps TRBD1 as D (6 bases). CDR3 length equals 13 residues. The ends were cut back, 6 bases at V and 14 bases at J, with 20 bases in the middle. The germline gives CDR1 MNHEY, CDR2 SVGAGI. The CDR3 sequence is CASRKGVGPREFF. The CDR3 nucleotides are TGTGCCAGCAGAAAGGGGGTTGGACCAAGGGAGTTCTTC.